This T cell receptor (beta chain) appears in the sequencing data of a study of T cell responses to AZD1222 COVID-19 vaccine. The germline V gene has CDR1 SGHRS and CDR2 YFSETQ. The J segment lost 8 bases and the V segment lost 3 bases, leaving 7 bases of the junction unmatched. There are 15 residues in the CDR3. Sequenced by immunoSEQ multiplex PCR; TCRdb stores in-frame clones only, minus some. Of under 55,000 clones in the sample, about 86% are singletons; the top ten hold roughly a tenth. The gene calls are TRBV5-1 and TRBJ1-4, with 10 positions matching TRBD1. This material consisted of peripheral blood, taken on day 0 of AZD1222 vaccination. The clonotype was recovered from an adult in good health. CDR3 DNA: TGCGCCAGCAGCTGGAGGACAGGGGGTGGGGAAAAACTGTTTTTT. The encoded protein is CASSWRTGGGEKLFF.